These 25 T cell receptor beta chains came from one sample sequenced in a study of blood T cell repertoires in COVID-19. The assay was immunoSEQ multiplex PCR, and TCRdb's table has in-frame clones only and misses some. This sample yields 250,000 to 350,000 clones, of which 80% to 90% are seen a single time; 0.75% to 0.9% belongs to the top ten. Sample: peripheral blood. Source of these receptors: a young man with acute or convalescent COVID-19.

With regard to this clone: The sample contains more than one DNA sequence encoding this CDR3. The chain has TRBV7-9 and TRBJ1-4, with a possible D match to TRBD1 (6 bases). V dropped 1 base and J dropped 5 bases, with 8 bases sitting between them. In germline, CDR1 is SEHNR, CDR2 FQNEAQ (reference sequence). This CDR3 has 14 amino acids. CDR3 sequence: CASSLGQGNEKLFF. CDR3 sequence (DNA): TGTGCCAGCAGCTTAGGGCAGGGGAATGAAAAACTGTTTTTT. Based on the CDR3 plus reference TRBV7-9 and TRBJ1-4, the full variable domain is DTGVSQNPRHKITKRGQNVTFRCDPISEHNRLYWYRQTLGQGPEFLTYFQNEAQLEKSRLLSDRFSAERPKGSFSTLEIQRTEQGDSAMYLCASSLGQGNEKLFFGSGTQLSVL.

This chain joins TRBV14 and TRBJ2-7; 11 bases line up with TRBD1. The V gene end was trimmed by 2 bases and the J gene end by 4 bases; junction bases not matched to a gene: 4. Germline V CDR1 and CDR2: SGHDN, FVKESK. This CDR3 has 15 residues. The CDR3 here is CASSQSGTGGYEQYF. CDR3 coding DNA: TGTGCCAGCAGCCAAAGTGGGACAGGGGGTTACGAGCAGTACTTC.

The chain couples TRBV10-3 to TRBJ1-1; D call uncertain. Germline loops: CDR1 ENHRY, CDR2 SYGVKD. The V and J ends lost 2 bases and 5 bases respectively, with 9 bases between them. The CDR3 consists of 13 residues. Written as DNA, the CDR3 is TGTGCCATCAGTGAGGTAGAGGATACTGAAGCTTTCTTT. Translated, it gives CAISEVEDTEAFF.

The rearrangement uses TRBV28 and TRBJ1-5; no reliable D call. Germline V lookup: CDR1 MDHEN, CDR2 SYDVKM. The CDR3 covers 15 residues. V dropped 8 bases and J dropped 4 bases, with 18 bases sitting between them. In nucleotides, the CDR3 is TGTGCCAGCCGCCGCGTTGAGGCCGCAAATCAGCCCCAGCATTTT. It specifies CASRRVEAANQPQHF.

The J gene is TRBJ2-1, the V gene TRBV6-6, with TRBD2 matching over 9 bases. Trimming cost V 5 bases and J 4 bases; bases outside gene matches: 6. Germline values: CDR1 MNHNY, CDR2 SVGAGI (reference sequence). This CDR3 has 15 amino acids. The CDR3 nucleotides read TGTGCCAGCAGTCCTCTAGCGGGACCTTACAATGAGCAGTTCTTC. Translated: CASSPLAGPYNEQFF.

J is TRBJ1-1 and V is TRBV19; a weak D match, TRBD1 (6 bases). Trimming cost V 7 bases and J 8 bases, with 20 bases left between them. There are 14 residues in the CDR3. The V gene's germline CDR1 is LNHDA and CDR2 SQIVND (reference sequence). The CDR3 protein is CASNTIDRLGEAFF. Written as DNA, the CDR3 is TGTGCCAGTAATACTATTGACAGGCTAGGGGAAGCTTTCTTT.

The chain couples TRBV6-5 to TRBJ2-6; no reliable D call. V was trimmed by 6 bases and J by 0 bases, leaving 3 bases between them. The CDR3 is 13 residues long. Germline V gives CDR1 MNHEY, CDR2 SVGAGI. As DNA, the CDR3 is TGTGCCAGCAGGGCCTCTGGGGCCAACGTCCTGACTTTC. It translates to CASRASGANVLTF.

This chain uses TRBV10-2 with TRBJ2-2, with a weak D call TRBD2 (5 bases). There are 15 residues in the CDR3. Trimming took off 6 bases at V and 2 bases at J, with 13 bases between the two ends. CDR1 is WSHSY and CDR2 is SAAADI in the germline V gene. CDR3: CASRGGRDNTGELFF. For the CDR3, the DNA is TGCGCCAGCAGAGGAGGACGGGATAACACCGGGGAGCTGTTTTTT.

The CDR3 bases are TGTGCCAGCAGTTCTTCCTCCAGAAGCTCTGGAAACACCATATATTTT. Translation: CASSSSSRSSGNTIYF. This chain connects TRBV28 to TRBJ1-3; D uncertain. Germline CDR1 and CDR2: MDHEN and SYDVKM. The V end was cut by 4 bases, the J end by 0 bases, with 13 bases between. This CDR3 spans 16 amino acids.

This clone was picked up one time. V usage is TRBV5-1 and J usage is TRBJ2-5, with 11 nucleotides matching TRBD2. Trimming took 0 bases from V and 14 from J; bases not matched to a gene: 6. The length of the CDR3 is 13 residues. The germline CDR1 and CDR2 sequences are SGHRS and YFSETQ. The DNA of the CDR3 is TGCGCCAGCAGCTTGGAGGCTAGCGGGGGGCGATACTTC. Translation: CASSLEASGGRYF.

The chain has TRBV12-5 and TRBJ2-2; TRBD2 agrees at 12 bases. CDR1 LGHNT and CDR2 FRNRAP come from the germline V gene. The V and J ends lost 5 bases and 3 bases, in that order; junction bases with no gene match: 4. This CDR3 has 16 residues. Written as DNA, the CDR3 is TGTGCTAGTGGTCTAGGACTAGCGGGGCACACCGGGGAGCTGTTTTTT. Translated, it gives CASGLGLAGHTGELFF.

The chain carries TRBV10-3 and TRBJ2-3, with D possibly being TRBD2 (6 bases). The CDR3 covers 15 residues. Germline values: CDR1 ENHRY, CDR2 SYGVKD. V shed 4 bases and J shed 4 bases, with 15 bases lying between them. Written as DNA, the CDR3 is TGTGCCATCAGTGCCCGGGACTCCCCCCCAGATACGCAGTATTTT. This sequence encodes CAISARDSPPDTQYF.

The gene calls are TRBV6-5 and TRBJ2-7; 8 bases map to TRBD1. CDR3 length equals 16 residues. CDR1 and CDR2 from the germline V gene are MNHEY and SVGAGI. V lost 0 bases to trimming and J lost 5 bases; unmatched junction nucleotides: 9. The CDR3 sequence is CASSYSMAGGSHEQYF. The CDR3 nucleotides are TGTGCCAGCAGTTACTCGATGGCAGGGGGCTCACACGAGCAGTACTTC.

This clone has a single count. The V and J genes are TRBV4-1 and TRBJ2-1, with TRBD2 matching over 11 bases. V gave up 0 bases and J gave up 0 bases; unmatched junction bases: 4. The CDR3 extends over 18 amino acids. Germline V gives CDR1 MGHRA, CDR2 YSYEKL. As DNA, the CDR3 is TGCGCCAGCAGCCAAGAGGGACTAGCGGTTTACTCCTACAATGAGCAGTTCTTC. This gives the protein CASSQEGLAVYSYNEQFF.

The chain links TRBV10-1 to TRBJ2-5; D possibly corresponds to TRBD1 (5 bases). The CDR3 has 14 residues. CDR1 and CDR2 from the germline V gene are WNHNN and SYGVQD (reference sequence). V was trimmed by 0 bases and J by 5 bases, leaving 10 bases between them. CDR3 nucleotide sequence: TGCGCCAGCAGTGAGTCTACAGGATCGGAGACCCAGTACTTC. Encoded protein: CASSESTGSETQYF.

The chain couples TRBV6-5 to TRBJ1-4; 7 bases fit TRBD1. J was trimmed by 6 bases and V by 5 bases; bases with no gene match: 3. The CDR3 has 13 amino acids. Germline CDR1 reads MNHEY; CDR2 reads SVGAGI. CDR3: CASSRGTDEKLFF. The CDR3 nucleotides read TGTGCCAGCAGTAGGGGGACAGATGAAAAACTGTTTTTT.

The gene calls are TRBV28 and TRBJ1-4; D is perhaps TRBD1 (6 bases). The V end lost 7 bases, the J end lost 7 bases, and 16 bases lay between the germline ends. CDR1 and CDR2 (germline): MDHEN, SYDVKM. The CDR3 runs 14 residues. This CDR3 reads CASTSFRGGEKLFF. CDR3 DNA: TGTGCCAGCACCTCATTCAGAGGGGGTGAAAAACTGTTTTTT.

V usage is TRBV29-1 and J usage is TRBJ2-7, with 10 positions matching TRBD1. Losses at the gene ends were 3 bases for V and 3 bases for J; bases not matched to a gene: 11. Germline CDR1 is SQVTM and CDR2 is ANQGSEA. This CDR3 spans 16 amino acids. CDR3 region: CSVEQQRGTGVYEQYF. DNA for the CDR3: TGCAGCGTTGAGCAACAGAGGGGGACAGGGGTCTACGAGCAGTACTTC.

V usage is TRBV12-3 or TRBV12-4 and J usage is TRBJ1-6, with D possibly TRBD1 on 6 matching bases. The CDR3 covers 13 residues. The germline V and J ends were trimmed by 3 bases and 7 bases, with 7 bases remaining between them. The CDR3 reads CASSFTGNSPLHF. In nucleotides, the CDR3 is TGTGCCAGCAGTTTTACAGGGAATTCACCCCTCCACTTT.

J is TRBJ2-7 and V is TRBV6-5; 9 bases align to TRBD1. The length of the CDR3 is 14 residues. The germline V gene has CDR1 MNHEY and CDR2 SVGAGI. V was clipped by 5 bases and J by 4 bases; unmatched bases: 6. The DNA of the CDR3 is TGTGCCAGCAGTCCTACAGGGGGCGGTTACGAGCAGTACTTC. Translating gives CASSPTGGGYEQYF.

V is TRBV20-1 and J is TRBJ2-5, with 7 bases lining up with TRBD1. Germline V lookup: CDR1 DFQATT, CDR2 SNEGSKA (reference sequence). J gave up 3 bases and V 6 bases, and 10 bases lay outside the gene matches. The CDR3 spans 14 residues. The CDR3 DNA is TGCAGTGCCAGTAGGACAGGACGAAAAGAGACCCAGTACTTC. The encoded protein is CSASRTGRKETQYF.

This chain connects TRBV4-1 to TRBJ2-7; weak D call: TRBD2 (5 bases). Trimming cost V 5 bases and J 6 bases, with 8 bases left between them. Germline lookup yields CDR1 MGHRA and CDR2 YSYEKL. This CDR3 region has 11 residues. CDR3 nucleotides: TGCGCCAGCAGCTTACTAGGCGAGCAGTACTTC. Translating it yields CASSLLGEQYF.

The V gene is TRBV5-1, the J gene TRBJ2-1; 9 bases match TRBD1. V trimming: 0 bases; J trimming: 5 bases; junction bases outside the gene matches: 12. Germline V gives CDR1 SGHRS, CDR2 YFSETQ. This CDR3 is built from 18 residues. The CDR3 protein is CASSLAGVGRTGDNEQFF. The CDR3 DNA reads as TGCGCCAGCAGCTTGGCCGGGGTTGGCCGGACAGGGGACAATGAGCAGTTCTTC. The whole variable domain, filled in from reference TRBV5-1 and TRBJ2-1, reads KAGVTQTPRYLIKTRGQQVTLSCSPISGHRSVSWYQQTPGQGLQFLFEYFSETQRNKGNFPGRFSGRQFSNSRSEMNVSTLELGDSALYLCASSLAGVGRTGDNEQFFGPGTRLTVL.

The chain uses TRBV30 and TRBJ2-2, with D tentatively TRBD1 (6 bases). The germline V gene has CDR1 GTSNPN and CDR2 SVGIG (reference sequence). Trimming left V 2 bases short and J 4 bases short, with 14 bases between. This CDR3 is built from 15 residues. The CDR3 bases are TGTGCCTGGAGTAAGGGGGAAGGGGGCACCGGGGAGCTGTTTTTT. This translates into CAWSKGEGGTGELFF. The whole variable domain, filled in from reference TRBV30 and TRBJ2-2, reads SQTIHQWPATLVQPVGSPLSLECTVEGTSNPNLYWYRQAAGRGLQLLFYSVGIGQISSEVPQNLSASRPQDRQFILSSKKLLLSDSGFYLCAWSKGEGGTGELFFGEGSRLTVL.

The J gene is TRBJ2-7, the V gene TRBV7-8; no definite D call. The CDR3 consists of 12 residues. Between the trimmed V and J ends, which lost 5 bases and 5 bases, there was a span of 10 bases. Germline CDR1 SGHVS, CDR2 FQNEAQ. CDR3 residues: CASSLSSDEQYF. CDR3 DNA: TGTGCCAGCAGCCTATCGTCTGACGAGCAGTACTTC.